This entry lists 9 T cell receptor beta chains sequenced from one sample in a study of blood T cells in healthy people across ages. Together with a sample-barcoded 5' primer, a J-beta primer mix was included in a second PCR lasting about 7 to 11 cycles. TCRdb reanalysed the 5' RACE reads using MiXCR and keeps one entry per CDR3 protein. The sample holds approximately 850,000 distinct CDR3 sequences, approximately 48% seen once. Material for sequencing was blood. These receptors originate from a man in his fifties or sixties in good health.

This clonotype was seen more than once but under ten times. CDR3: CASSRGQDGNQPQHF. CDR3 DNA sequence: TGTGCCAGCAGCCGGGGACAGGATGGTAATCAGCCCCAGCATTTT. The rearrangement uses TRBV3-1 and TRBJ1-5; 8 bases agree with TRBD1. CDR1 and CDR2 (germline): LGHDT, YNNKEL (reference sequence). The J segment lost 4 bases and the V segment lost 4 bases, leaving 6 bases of the junction unmatched. The CDR3 covers 15 residues.

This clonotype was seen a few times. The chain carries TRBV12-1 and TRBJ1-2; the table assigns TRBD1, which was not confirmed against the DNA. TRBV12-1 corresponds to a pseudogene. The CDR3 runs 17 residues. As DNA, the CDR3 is TGTGCCAGCATCAAGGGGGCCCGGACAGGGATAGTCTATGGCTACACCTTC. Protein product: CASIKGARTGIVYGYTF.

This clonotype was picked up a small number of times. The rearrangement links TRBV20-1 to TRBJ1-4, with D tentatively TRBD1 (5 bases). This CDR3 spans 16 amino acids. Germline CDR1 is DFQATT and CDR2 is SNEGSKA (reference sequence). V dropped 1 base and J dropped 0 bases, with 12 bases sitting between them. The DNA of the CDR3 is TGCAGTGCTAGAGCCAGGGAAGACGCAACTAATGAAAAACTGTTTTTT. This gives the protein CSARAREDATNEKLFF.

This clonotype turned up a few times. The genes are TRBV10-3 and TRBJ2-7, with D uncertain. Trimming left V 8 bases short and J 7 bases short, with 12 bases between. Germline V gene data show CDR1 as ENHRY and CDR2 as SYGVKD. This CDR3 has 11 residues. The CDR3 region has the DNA TGTGCCATCGCCAGCACCTCGGAGCAGTACTTC. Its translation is CAIASTSEQYF.

CDR3 sequence: CASSLGGADEKLFF. Here the CDR3 DNA reads TGTGCCAGCAGTCTGGGGGGGGCTGACGAAAAACTGTTTTTT. The chain is built from TRBV12-3 or TRBV12-4 and TRBJ1-4, with D perhaps matching TRBD1 (6 bases). CDR3 length equals 14 residues. With 5 bases removed from V and 8 bases from J, the gap between germline ends came to 15 bases.

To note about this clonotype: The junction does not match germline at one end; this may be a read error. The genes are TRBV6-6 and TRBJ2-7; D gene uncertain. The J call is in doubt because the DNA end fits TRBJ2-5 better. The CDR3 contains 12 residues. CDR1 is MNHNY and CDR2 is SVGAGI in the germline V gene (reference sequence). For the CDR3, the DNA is TGTGCCTGCAGTTATTATGGAGAGACCCAGTACTTC. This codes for CACSYYGETQYF.

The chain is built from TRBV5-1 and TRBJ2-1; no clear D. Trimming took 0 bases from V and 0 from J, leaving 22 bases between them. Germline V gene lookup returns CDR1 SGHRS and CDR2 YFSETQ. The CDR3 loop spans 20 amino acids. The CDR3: CASSLGVKIPTTGSYNEQFF. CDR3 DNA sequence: TGCGCCAGCAGCTTGGGCGTCAAAATACCGACCACTGGCTCCTACAATGAGCAGTTCTTC.

DNA for the CDR3: TGTGCCAGCAGCTTCCACGTGTACCGGGACAGGGTGAATGAAAAACTGTTTTTT. This translates into CASSFHVYRDRVNEKLFF. The chain joins TRBV7-9 to TRBJ1-4, with 9 positions matching TRBD1. CDR3 length: 18 amino acids. Germline CDR1 reads SEHNR; CDR2 reads FQNEAQ (reference sequence). Trimming cost V 3 bases and J 5 bases; bases outside gene matches: 13. The full variable domain, with the rest looked up from reference TRBV7-9 and TRBJ1-4, is DTGVSQNPRHKITKRGQNVTFRCDPISEHNRLYWYRQTLGQGPEFLTYFQNEAQLEKSRLLSDRFSAERPKGSFSTLEIQRTEQGDSAMYLCASSFHVYRDRVNEKLFFGSGTQLSVL.

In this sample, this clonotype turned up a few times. The CDR3 sequence is CASSQGTGAENYSPLHF. The DNA for the CDR3 is TGCGCCAGCAGCCAAGGGACAGGGGCTGAGAATTATTCACCCCTCCACTTT. The J gene is TRBJ1-6, the V gene TRBV4-3; 9 positions agree with TRBD1. V shed 1 base, J shed 8 bases, and the junction held 9 bases outside the gene matches. The CDR3 is 17 amino acids. The germline gives CDR1 LGHNA, CDR2 YSLEER.